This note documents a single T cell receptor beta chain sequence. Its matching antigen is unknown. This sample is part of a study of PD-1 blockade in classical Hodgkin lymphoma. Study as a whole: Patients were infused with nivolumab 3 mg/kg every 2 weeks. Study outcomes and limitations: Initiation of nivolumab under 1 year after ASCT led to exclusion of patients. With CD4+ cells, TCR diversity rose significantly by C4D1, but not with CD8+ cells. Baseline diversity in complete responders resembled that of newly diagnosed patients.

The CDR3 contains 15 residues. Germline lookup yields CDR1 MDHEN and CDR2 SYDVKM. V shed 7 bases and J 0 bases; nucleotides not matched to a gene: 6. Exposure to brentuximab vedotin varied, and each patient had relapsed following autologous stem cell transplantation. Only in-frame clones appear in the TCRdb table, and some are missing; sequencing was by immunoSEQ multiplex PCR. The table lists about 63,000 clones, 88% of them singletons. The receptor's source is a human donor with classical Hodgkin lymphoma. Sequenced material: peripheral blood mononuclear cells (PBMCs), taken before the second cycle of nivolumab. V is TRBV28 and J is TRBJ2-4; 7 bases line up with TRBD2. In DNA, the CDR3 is TGTGCCAGCACCGATGGGGGGGTAGCCAAAAACATTCAGTACTTC. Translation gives CASTDGGVAKNIQYF. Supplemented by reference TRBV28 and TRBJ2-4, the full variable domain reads DVKVTQSSRYLVKRTGEKVFLECVQDMDHENMFWYRQDPGLGLRLIYFSYDVKMKEKGDIPEGYSVSREKKERFSLILESASTNQTSMYLCASTDGGVAKNIQYFGAGTRLSVL.